This TCR beta chain was obtained from a study of human thymus T cells. Findings of the study overall: Thymic and blood repertoires appeared to show biased V and J gene usage.

Only in-frame clones appear in the TCRdb table, and some are missing; sequencing was by immunoSEQ multiplex PCR. The sample includes roughly 130,000 clones, just under 95% of them seen just once. As for this clone: Its specificity is not known.

Resections removed during corrective heart surgery provided the thymus tissue used. The V gene's germline CDR1 is SGHNT and CDR2 YYREEE (reference sequence). The CDR3 spans 16 residues. Trimming removed 4 bases from V and 8 bases from J, with 21 bases in between. This chain links TRBV5-4 with TRBJ1-4; D is ambiguous. The sample comprised thymus tissue. The TCR was taken from a boy less than two years old with a congenital heart defect but otherwise immunologically healthy. CDR3: CASSPSPAYEEEKLFF. In DNA, the CDR3 is TGTGCCAGCAGCCCAAGCCCCGCCTACGAAGAGGAAAAACTGTTTTTT.